This T cell receptor (beta chain) was sequenced in a study of blood T cells in healthy people across ages. General study points: Across samples, TCR beta diversity tracked strongly with naive T cell percentage. Without sorted subsets, naive and antigen-experienced compartments could not be conclusively compared. Unknown donor CMV status possibly confounded expanded clonotype changes.

Together with a sample-barcoded 5' primer, a J-beta primer mix was included in a second PCR lasting about 6 to 11 cycles. TCRdb re-analysed the 5' RACE reads in MiXCR, keeping a single row per CDR3 protein. The sample has 600,000 to 800,000 distinct CDR3 sequences, over 40% seen once. V was clipped by 0 bases and J by 8 bases, with 13 bases between them. The CDR3 spans 14 residues. Per germline, CDR1 DFQATT and CDR2 SNEGSKA (reference sequence). This clonotype was detected only a few times. The antigen is unknown. This receptor was obtained from a woman of 80 years or more in good health. Sequences were obtained from blood. V is TRBV20-1 and J is TRBJ1-4, with D tentatively TRBD1 (5 bases). The CDR3 is CSARDPRVDEKLFF. CDR3 nucleotides: TGCAGTGCTAGAGACCCCAGGGTTGACGAAAAACTGTTTTTT.